Listed here are 12 T cell receptor beta chains from one sample, sequenced in a study of cytomegalovirus exposure and HLA in healthy donors. Primers included in the PCR were 60 Vbeta and 13 Jbeta primers. Sequenced by immunoSEQ multiplex PCR; TCRdb stores in-frame clones only, minus some. The sample has approximately 190,000 clones, about 70% seen once. Input material: PBMCs. The receptors were sampled from a woman aged 30 to 39 in good health and CMV-seronegative.

The V and J genes are TRBV10-3 and TRBJ2-2; TRBD1 matches 7 bases. V lost 5 bases and J lost 2; bases outside the gene matches: 2. The germline V gene has CDR1 ENHRY and CDR2 SYGVKD. CDR3 length: 14 residues. The CDR3 loop is CAISWDSNTGELFF. Here the CDR3 DNA reads TGTGCCATCAGTTGGGACAGTAACACCGGGGAGCTGTTTTTT.

The chain couples TRBV7-2 to TRBJ2-7; D possibly corresponds to TRBD2 (5 bases). Germline-derived CDR1 and CDR2 are SGHTA and FQGNSA. V was cut by 5 bases and J by 3 bases, with 11 bases left in between. The CDR3 runs 13 residues. The CDR3 region has the DNA TGTGCCAGCAGCCCTCGGAGGCTCTACGAGCAGTACTTC. It specifies CASSPRRLYEQYF. Using reference TRBV7-2 and TRBJ2-7 for the parts outside the CDR3, the full variable domain is GAGVSQSPSNKVTEKGKDVELRCDPISGHTALYWYRQSLGQGLEFLIYFQGNSAPDKSGLPSDRFSAERTGGSVSTLTIQRTQQEDSAVYLCASSPRRLYEQYFGPGTRLTVT.

The chain links TRBV6-5 to TRBJ1-1; D is uncertain. Germline V gene data show CDR1 as MNHEY and CDR2 as SVGAGI. The V end lost 6 bases, the J end lost 4 bases, and 9 bases lay between the germline ends. This CDR3 is built from 12 residues. In DNA form, the CDR3 reads TGTGCCAGCAGCCTAGCTGTCACTGAAGCTTTCTTT. It is translated as CASSLAVTEAFF.

V is TRBV10-3 and J is TRBJ2-7, with TRBD1 matching over 7 bases. CDR3 length: 12 residues. The germline gives CDR1 ENHRY, CDR2 SYGVKD. V lost 6 bases and J lost 6; bases outside the gene matches: 5. The chain's CDR3 is CAIRGDSLEQYF. The CDR3 DNA reads as TGTGCCATCAGAGGGGACAGTCTCGAGCAGTACTTC.

This chain uses TRBV6-1 with TRBJ2-7, with TRBD1 matching over 8 bases. The CDR3 has 15 amino acids. Germline V gives CDR1 MNHNS, CDR2 SASEGT. V trimming: 4 bases; J trimming: 7 bases; junction bases outside the gene matches: 12. This chain's CDR3 is CASSATWTGTAEQYF. DNA for the CDR3: TGTGCCAGCAGTGCCACTTGGACAGGGACGGCGGAGCAGTACTTC.

This clone was counted a few times. CDR3 in amino acids: CASSQGTMPNQPQHF. The CDR3 coding sequence is TGCGCCAGCAGCCAGGGGACAATGCCTAATCAGCCCCAGCATTTT. The chain joins TRBV4-1 to TRBJ1-5, with a possible D match to TRBD1 (6 bases). Germline lookup yields CDR1 MGHRA and CDR2 YSYEKL. Deletions cut 3 bases from V and 4 bases from J, with 13 bases between. The CDR3 has 15 amino acids.

This clone was found a few times. The chain recombines TRBV11-3 with TRBJ1-4, with TRBD1 identical over 7 bases. The CDR3 is 15 residues long. Germline CDR1 reads SGHNT; CDR2 reads YENEEA. The V segment lost 5 bases and the J segment 5 bases; nucleotides outside the gene matches: 8. CDR3 loop: CASSPTGTDNEKLFF. As DNA, the CDR3 is TGTGCCAGCAGCCCGACCGGGACAGACAATGAAAAACTGTTTTTT.

The J gene is TRBJ2-3, the V gene TRBV23-1; D gene unclear. TRBV23-1 is assigned to the ORF class and has an uncertain function. V dropped 3 bases and J dropped 6 bases, with 4 bases sitting between them. The CDR3 consists of 11 residues. Here the CDR3 DNA reads TGCGCCAGCAGTCATATGGATACGCAGTATTTT. Translating it yields CASSHMDTQYF.

This chain uses TRBV5-1 with TRBJ2-5; 10 bases match TRBD2. Germline V gene sequence: CDR1 SGHRS, CDR2 YFSETQ. The J segment lost 4 bases and the V segment lost 0 bases, leaving 3 bases of the junction unmatched. This CDR3 spans 15 amino acids. The CDR3 sequence is CASSLGTSGLETQYF. The CDR3 bases are TGCGCCAGCAGCTTGGGGACTAGCGGCCTAGAGACCCAGTACTTC.

This chain uses TRBV6-1 with TRBJ2-7, with D perhaps matching TRBD1 (5 bases). The germline CDR1 and CDR2 sequences are MNHNS and SASEGT. CDR3 length: 12 amino acids. The V and J ends lost 5 bases and 4 bases respectively, with 9 bases between them. The CDR3 protein is CASSFPGYEQYF. The DNA for the CDR3 is TGTGCCAGCAGTTTCCCAGGGTACGAGCAGTACTTC.

This clone showed up just a few times. The V call is TRBV19, the J call TRBJ1-1; possible D gene TRBD1, 5 bases. The CDR3 contains 15 residues. Germline V gene data show CDR1 as LNHDA and CDR2 as SQIVND (reference sequence). The V end lost 5 bases, the J end lost 5 bases, and 18 bases lay between the germline ends. CDR3: CASSPQGGSRTEAFF. The DNA for the CDR3 is TGTGCCAGTAGTCCCCAGGGTGGATCTAGGACTGAAGCTTTCTTT.

The V and J genes are TRBV6-5 and TRBJ2-7; D uncertain. Germline V gene sequence: CDR1 MNHEY, CDR2 SVGAGI. CDR3 length: 12 amino acids. Trimming stripped 6 bases from V and 4 bases from J, with 10 bases between. The CDR3 is CASSPTGYEQYF. The CDR3 nucleotides read TGTGCCAGCAGCCCTACGGGTTACGAGCAGTACTTC.